This is a list of T cell receptor beta chains from one sample in a study of technical replicates of blood from several donors. Some clones are missing from TCRdb's copy, which holds only in-frame ones; the method was immunoSEQ multiplex PCR. The sample consists of roughly 59,000 clones, approximately 86% of them appearing once. The sequenced sample consisted of PBMCs. These receptors were taken from a human donor in good health. Some clones in this sample may be carry-over from other donors' samples. Each CDR3 is given with its conserved first and last residue. D genes are given only for firm matches. Size tells how often a clone was seen (once, few, many) or the class of an expanded clone, and some rows leave it out.

V	J	D	size	DNA	CDR3
TRBV10-3	TRBJ2-2	TRBD2	NA	TGTGCCATACTAGCGGGAGTGGGGGCCGGGGAGCTGTTTTTT	CAILAGVGAGELFF
TRBV30	TRBJ2-1	TRBD2	NA	TGTGCCTGGAGTACTCCTAGCGGGAGAGTTGAGCAGTTCTTC	CAWSTPSGRVEQFF
TRBV29-1	TRBJ2-1	TRBD2	NA	TGCAGCGTCGAAGGGCTAGCGGGTAATGAGCAGTTCTTC	CSVEGLAGNEQFF
TRBV6-6	TRBJ2-2	NA	NA	TGTGCCACCCGACGGGGCACCGGGGAGCTGTTTTTT	CATRRGTGELFF
TRBV10-3	TRBJ2-3	NA	NA	TGTGCCATCTTAGGACTTAACACAGATACGCAGTATTTT	CAILGLNTDTQYF
TRBV5-4	TRBJ1-1	TRBD1	once	TGTGCCAGCAGATTCAGGGGGGACACTGAAGCTTTCTTT	CASRFRGDTEAFF
TRBV4-2	TRBJ1-3	TRBD1	NA	TGTGCCAGCAGCCCTAGACAGGGGGCATCCTCTGGAAACACCATATATTTT	CASSPRQGASSGNTIYF
TRBV9	TRBJ1-1	TRBD1	few	TGTGCCAGCAGACCTCAGGGGGGTTGGACTGAAGCTTTCTTT	CASRPQGGWTEAFF
TRBV9	TRBJ2-3	NA	NA	TGTGCCAGCAGCTTCGGCGGAGCCCAAACAGATACGCAGTATTTT	CASSFGGAQTDTQYF
TRBV5-4	TRBJ2-2	NA	NA	TGTGCCAGCAGCTCGGGGGAGGTCGGGGTGACCGGGGAGCTGTTTTTT	CASSSGEVGVTGELFF
TRBV7-9	TRBJ2-7	TRBD2	NA	TGTGCCAGCAGCCCCTCGGGACTAGGAGGCGAGCAGTACTTC	CASSPSGLGGEQYF
TRBV29-1	TRBJ2-1	NA	NA	TGCAGCGTCGACACGGAGGGCACGGAGGGAGATGAGCAGTTCTTC	CSVDTEGTEGDEQFF
TRBV7-3	TRBJ2-3	NA	NA	TGTGCCAGCAGCCCTGGGCGAAGAGATACGCAGTATTTT	CASSPGRRDTQYF
TRBV29-1	TRBJ2-1	NA	NA	TGCAGCGTTGAAGACCGGGACATAAACAATGAGCAGTTCTTC	CSVEDRDINNEQFF
TRBV6-6	TRBJ1-2	NA	NA	TGTGCCAGTTATCAGGGTTCCTATGGCTACACCTTC	CASYQGSYGYTF
TRBV4-3	TRBJ2-7	TRBD2	NA	TGCGCCAGCAGCCCGAAAAGGAGCGGGGCCTCCTACGAGCAGTACTTC	CASSPKRSGASYEQYF
TRBV19	TRBJ1-4	NA	NA	TGTGCCAGTAGTATAGGTCCCGGGAATGAAAAACTGTTTTTT	CASSIGPGNEKLFF
TRBV7-9	TRBJ2-1	NA	NA	TGTGCCAGCAGCCCACTAGCGACAGGAGCCTACAATGAGCAGTTCTTC	CASSPLATGAYNEQFF
TRBV7-2	TRBJ2-4	TRBD1	NA	TGTGCCAGCAGCCCTGCAGGGACAGGGCTAAACATTCAGTACTTC	CASSPAGTGLNIQYF
TRBV19	TRBJ2-7	NA	NA	TGTGCCAGTAGTATCCAGGGATCCTACGAGCAGTACTTC	CASSIQGSYEQYF
TRBV27	TRBJ2-5	NA	NA	TGTGCCAGCAGTGCCCTTGCTAGTCAAGAGACCCAGTACTTC	CASSALASQETQYF
TRBV11-3	TRBJ2-1	NA	NA	TGTGCCAGCAGCGGGCGCGGGAATGAGCAGTTCTTC	CASSGRGNEQFF
TRBV2	TRBJ2-3	NA	NA	TGTGCCAGCAGCTACCCCGGACAGCATAGCACAGATACGCAGTATTTT	CASSYPGQHSTDTQYF
TRBV19	TRBJ2-2	TRBD2	NA	TGTGCCAGTAGTATGACTAGCGGGGTGCGGGGGGAGCTGTTTTTT	CASSMTSGVRGELFF
TRBV5-4	TRBJ2-5	TRBD2	NA	TGTGCCAGCAGCGGAACGACTAGCCGTGAGACCCAGTACTTC	CASSGTTSRETQYF
TRBV5-6	TRBJ2-7	TRBD1	once	TGTGCCAGCAGCCAAACCGATAAGGACAGGGTCCACGAGCAGTACTTC	CASSQTDKDRVHEQYF
TRBV10-3	TRBJ2-1	NA	NA	TGTGCCACAGGGGGAGGATACGTTAGCTCCTACAATGAGCAGTTCTTC	CATGGGYVSSYNEQFF
TRBV19	TRBJ1-2	NA	NA	TGTGCCAGTAGACCCCGAGGGTTGGACTATGGCTACACCTTC	CASRPRGLDYGYTF
TRBV14	TRBJ1-6	NA	NA	TGTGCCAGCAGCCCCGGACAGATTAATTCACCCCTCCACTTT	CASSPGQINSPLHF
TRBV6-5	TRBJ2-2	TRBD2	NA	TGTGCCAGCAGTTTAACTAGCGGGAGAGCTACCGGGGAGCTGTTTTTT	CASSLTSGRATGELFF
TRBV30	TRBJ2-7	TRBD1	NA	TGTGCCTGGAGTTTGACAGGGGAAAACGAGCAGTACTTC	CAWSLTGENEQYF
TRBV5-1	TRBJ1-4	NA	NA	TGCGCCAGCAGCTTATTGGCGGGGGATGGTGAAAAACTGTTTTTT	CASSLLAGDGEKLFF
TRBV7-2	TRBJ1-6	NA	NA	TGTGCCAGCAGCTTAGTGGCAGGCTCCAATTCACCCCTCCACTTT	CASSLVAGSNSPLHF
TRBV7-7	TRBJ1-1	NA	NA	TGTGCCAGCAGCCCCCCGGGGGGCACTGAAGCTTTCTTT	CASSPPGGTEAFF
TRBV21-1	TRBJ2-7	NA	once	TGTGCCAGCAGCAAGACTCAGCGGACCTACGAGCAGTACTTC	CASSKTQRTYEQYF
TRBV14	TRBJ2-3	TRBD1	NA	TGTGCCAGCAGCTACCGGACAGGGGGCACAGATACGCAGTATTTT	CASSYRTGGTDTQYF
TRBV6-6	TRBJ2-2	NA	NA	TGTGCCAGCAGTTACTCGGTGCGAGCTAGGGAGCTGTTTTTT	CASSYSVRARELFF
TRBV7-6	TRBJ2-5	NA	NA	TGTGCCAGCAGCCTGGGTGCGTGGAGTGGGACCCAGTACTTC	CASSLGAWSGTQYF
TRBV9	TRBJ2-7	TRBD1	few	TGTGCCAGCAGCACTACTGGGACAGATCACGAGCAGTACTTC	CASSTTGTDHEQYF
TRBV4-3	TRBJ2-1	TRBD2	NA	TGCGCCAGCAGCGAACTAGCGGGGGGGTACAATGAGCAGTTCTTC	CASSELAGGYNEQFF
TRBV6-1	TRBJ1-2	NA	NA	TGTGCCAGCAGTGGGGGGGACGCAAGTGACGGCTACACCTTC	CASSGGDASDGYTF
TRBV9	TRBJ1-1	NA	NA	TGTGCCAGCAGCGTACTTCCGACAGGTGGGGTAGGAGCTTTCTTT	CASSVLPTGGVGAFF
TRBV6-1	TRBJ2-3	TRBD2	NA	TGTGCCAGCAGTGACGCCGGGACTAGCGGGACCGTGGGAGATACGCAGTATTTT	CASSDAGTSGTVGDTQYF
TRBV5-6	TRBJ1-5	TRBD1	NA	TGTGCCAGCAGCACTCGACAGGGGGCGAGGAATCAGCCCCAGCATTTT	CASSTRQGARNQPQHF
TRBV5-6	TRBJ1-2	NA	few	TGTGCCAGCAGCTTAAACAGCCTCAACGGCATTTATGGCTACACCTTC	CASSLNSLNGIYGYTF
TRBV7-3	TRBJ2-2	NA	NA	TGTGCCAGCAGCCAAGCTGGCACCGGGGAGCTGTTTTTT	CASSQAGTGELFF
TRBV5-5	TRBJ2-7	TRBD2	NA	TGTGCCAGCAGCTTGTGGTCGGGACTAACCTACGAGCAGTACTTC	CASSLWSGLTYEQYF
TRBV6-1	TRBJ2-1	NA	NA	TGTGCCAGCAGTGATGGTCGGCAGGGTGAGCAGTTCTTC	CASSDGRQGEQFF
TRBV6-1	TRBJ2-5	TRBD2	NA	TGTGCCAGCAGGGAAGTTGGGGGACTAGCGGGAGGGGAGACCCAGTACTTC	CASREVGGLAGGETQYF
TRBV5-1	TRBJ2-3	NA	NA	TGCGCCAGCAGCTTTCAAAGCGGCCCTAGCACAGATACGCAGTATTTT	CASSFQSGPSTDTQYF
TRBV4-3	TRBJ2-1	NA	NA	TGCGCCAGCAGCCAAGTGACAGGTCTCGATGAGCAGTTCTTC	CASSQVTGLDEQFF
TRBV27	TRBJ2-1	NA	NA	TGTGCCAGCAGTTTAACCAGCTCCTACAATGAGCAGTTCTTC	CASSLTSSYNEQFF
TRBV5-1	TRBJ2-1	NA	NA	TGCGCCAGCCGCTACCAGGCATCTAACAATGAGCAGTTCTTC	CASRYQASNNEQFF
TRBV2	TRBJ2-7	NA	NA	TGTGCCAGCATTCGGGACAAAGGTTACTACGAGCAGTACTTC	CASIRDKGYYEQYF
TRBV7-9	TRBJ1-1	NA	NA	TGTGCCAGCAGCTTAGACAGGTTGAACACTGAAGCTTTCTTT	CASSLDRLNTEAFF
TRBV5-1	TRBJ1-2	TRBD1	once	TGCGCCAGCGGGGACAGAGCTAACTATGGCTACACCTTC	CASGDRANYGYTF
TRBV5-4	TRBJ1-2	NA	NA	TGTGCCAGCAGCCTAAACCGGGGCTATGGCTACACCTTC	CASSLNRGYGYTF
TRBV7-9	TRBJ1-6	NA	NA	TGTGCCAGCACTCCCCCGGGGTCTTTGGATTCACCCCTCCACTTT	CASTPPGSLDSPLHF
TRBV11-2	TRBJ1-3	NA	NA	TGTGCCAGCAGTATACACTCTGGAAACACCATATATTTT	CASSIHSGNTIYF
TRBV5-1	TRBJ1-1	TRBD1	once	TGCGCCAGCAGCTCGTCCGGGACAGGGGACACTGAAGCTTTCTTT	CASSSSGTGDTEAFF